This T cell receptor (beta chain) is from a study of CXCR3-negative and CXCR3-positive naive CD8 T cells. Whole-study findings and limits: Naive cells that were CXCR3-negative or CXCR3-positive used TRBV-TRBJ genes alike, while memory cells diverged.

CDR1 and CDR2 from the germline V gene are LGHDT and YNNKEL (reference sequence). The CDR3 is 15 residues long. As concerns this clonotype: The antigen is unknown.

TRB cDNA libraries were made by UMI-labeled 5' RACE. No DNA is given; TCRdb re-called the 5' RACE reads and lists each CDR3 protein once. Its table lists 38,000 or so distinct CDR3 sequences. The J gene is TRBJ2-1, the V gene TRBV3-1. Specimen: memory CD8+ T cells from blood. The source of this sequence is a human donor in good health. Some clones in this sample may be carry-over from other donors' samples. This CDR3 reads CASSQDPSRNREQFF.